The 14 T cell receptor beta chains listed next were all sequenced from one sample in a study of long-term antiretroviral therapy in people with HIV. The libraries were made with immunoSEQ v3.0 at survey level. Data came from immunoSEQ multiplex PCR; TCRdb stores just in-frame clones and leaves some out. The data contain 20,000 to 25,000 clones, 81% of them seen just once; the ten biggest clones take up 9% to 15%. This material consisted of unsorted PBMCs, taken 0.1 years before starting antiretroviral therapy. The receptor set was obtained from a man aged 35 to 55 with HIV.

The chain uses TRBV27 and TRBJ2-7; the D gene is possibly TRBD1 (5 bases). Germline V gene data show CDR1 as MNHEY and CDR2 as SMNVEV (reference sequence). The CDR3 spans 14 residues. Trimming pared 6 bases from V and 3 bases from J, leaving 15 bases between. The CDR3 here is CASSPDRNGYEQYF. CDR3 bases: TGTGCCAGCAGCCCCGACAGAAACGGCTACGAGCAGTACTTC.

The J gene is TRBJ2-7, the V gene TRBV29-1, with 7 bases aligning to TRBD2. The germline CDR1 and CDR2 sequences are SQVTM and ANQGSEA. With 6 bases clipped from V and 8 bases from J, the junction kept 10 bases outside the gene matches. CDR3 length: 12 residues. In nucleotides, the CDR3 is TGCAGCGTGCGGGGGTCTGAAGTCAAGCAGTACTTC. Translation: CSVRGSEVKQYF.

This sequence joins TRBV2 and TRBJ2-4, with D possibly TRBD1 on 6 matching bases. The CDR3 extends over 19 amino acids. The germline gives CDR1 SNHLY, CDR2 FYNNEI. Deletions cut 5 bases from V and 0 bases from J, with 23 bases between. As DNA, the CDR3 is TGTGCCAGCAGTTCTACTGGACAGAACCTGCCTTTAGCCAAAAACATTCAGTACTTC. It translates to CASSSTGQNLPLAKNIQYF.

The chain is built from TRBV5-1 and TRBJ1-3; the D is unclear. Trimming left V 1 base short and J 6 bases short, with 11 bases between. This CDR3 is built from 14 residues. Germline values: CDR1 SGHRS, CDR2 YFSETQ. CDR3 nucleotide sequence: TGCGCCAGCAGCTTGACGGGCTTGGAAAACACCATATATTTT. Translation: CASSLTGLENTIYF.

The chain links TRBV9 to TRBJ1-4; 9 positions agree with TRBD1. Per the germline V gene, CDR1 is SGDLS and CDR2 is YYNGEE. The CDR3 covers 15 residues. V shed 0 bases, J shed 5 bases, and the junction held 2 bases outside the gene matches. Written as DNA, the CDR3 is TGTGCCAGCAGCGTAGTGGGGACAGGGAATGAAAAACTGTTTTTT. This codes for CASSVVGTGNEKLFF. Using reference TRBV9 and TRBJ1-4 for the parts outside the CDR3, the full variable domain is DSGVTQTPKHLITATGQRVTLRCSPRSGDLSVYWYQQSLDQGLQFLIQYYNGEERAKGNILERFSAQQFPDLHSELNLSSLELGDSALYFCASSVVGTGNEKLFFGSGTQLSVL.

This chain uses TRBV9 with TRBJ2-7, with D perhaps matching TRBD1 (7 bases). Germline V gives CDR1 SGDLS, CDR2 YYNGEE. Trimming cost V 2 bases and J 3 bases, with 18 bases left between them. The CDR3 loop spans 16 amino acids. CDR3 loop: CASSVDREAEYYEQYF. As DNA, the CDR3 is TGTGCCAGCAGCGTCGACAGGGAGGCGGAGTACTACGAGCAGTACTTC.

This sequence joins TRBV6-5 and TRBJ2-5; TRBD1 agrees at 7 bases. With V trimmed by 5 bases and J by 5 bases, 11 bases remained unmatched. The CDR3 loop spans 15 amino acids. Germline V gives CDR1 MNHEY, CDR2 SVGAGI. CDR3 in DNA: TGTGCCAGCAGTAATTGGGACAGCGCAACGGAGACCCAGTACTTC. Translation: CASSNWDSATETQYF.

This chain's CDR3 is CASSRTFAYEQYF. DNA of the CDR3: TGTGCCAGCAGTAGGACTTTTGCCTACGAGCAGTACTTC. The chain couples TRBV27 to TRBJ2-7, with D perhaps TRBD2 (5 bases). This CDR3 has 13 amino acids. The ends were cut back, 5 bases at V and 2 bases at J, with 10 bases in the middle. Germline loops: CDR1 MNHEY, CDR2 SMNVEV (reference sequence).

This sequence joins TRBV19 and TRBJ1-1; D gene ambiguous. CDR1 is LNHDA, CDR2 SQIVND, per germline (reference sequence). CDR3 length equals 14 residues. V lost 3 bases to trimming and J lost 2 bases, with 10 bases between them. CDR3 DNA: TGTGCCAGTAGTATTCTCCCCTTTAACACTGAAGCTTTCTTT. This codes for CASSILPFNTEAFF.

The chain recombines TRBV7-2 with TRBJ2-7; TRBD2 agrees at 12 bases. From germline, CDR1 is SGHTA and CDR2 FQGNSA. CDR3 length: 16 residues. The V gene end was trimmed by 5 bases and the J gene end by 0 bases; junction bases not matched to a gene: 5. CDR3 in amino acids: CASSLGLAGISYEQYF. CDR3 DNA sequence: TGTGCCAGCAGCCTCGGACTAGCGGGGATCTCCTACGAGCAGTACTTC.

The rearrangement links TRBV10-3 to TRBJ2-2, with 7 bases aligning to TRBD1. V lost 4 bases and J lost 3; bases outside the gene matches: 5. The germline V gene encodes CDR1 ENHRY and CDR2 SYGVKD. The CDR3 runs to 15 residues. CDR3 nucleotides: TGTGCCATCAGTGCAAGGGGGCGAGACACCGGGGAGCTGTTTTTT. This translates into CAISARGRDTGELFF.

The chain links TRBV19 to TRBJ1-5, with D tentatively TRBD1 (5 bases). Germline CDR1 reads LNHDA; CDR2 reads SQIVND (reference sequence). The CDR3 runs 16 residues. The V end lost 3 bases, the J end lost 2 bases, and 14 bases lay between the germline ends. The CDR3 nucleotides read TGTGCCAGTAGTATCTCGGGCCGGGGGGGCAATCAGCCCCAGCATTTT. This codes for CASSISGRGGNQPQHF.

The chain employs TRBV7-9 and TRBJ1-3, with D unresolved. V was pared by 4 bases and J by 1 base, with 11 bases between. The germline gives CDR1 SEHNR, CDR2 FQNEAQ (reference sequence). The CDR3 extends over 15 amino acids. CDR3 sequence reads: CASSSLWRSGNTIYF. In DNA form, the CDR3 reads TGTGCCAGCAGCTCCCTTTGGCGGTCTGGAAACACCATATATTTT. Full variable domain (rest looked up from reference TRBV7-9 and TRBJ1-3): DTGVSQNPRHKITKRGQNVTFRCDPISEHNRLYWYRQTLGQGPEFLTYFQNEAQLEKSRLLSDRFSAERPKGSFSTLEIQRTEQGDSAMYLCASSSLWRSGNTIYFGEGSWLTVV.

The chain has TRBV25-1 and TRBJ1-4; possibly TRBD1 for D (5 bases). There are 14 residues in the CDR3. The germline V gene has CDR1 MGHDK and CDR2 SYGVNS. V dropped 4 bases and J dropped 5 bases, with 11 bases sitting between them. CDR3 residues: CASSVQRGNEKLFF. The CDR3 DNA reads TGTGCCAGCAGTGTTCAACGGGGGAATGAAAAACTGTTTTTT.